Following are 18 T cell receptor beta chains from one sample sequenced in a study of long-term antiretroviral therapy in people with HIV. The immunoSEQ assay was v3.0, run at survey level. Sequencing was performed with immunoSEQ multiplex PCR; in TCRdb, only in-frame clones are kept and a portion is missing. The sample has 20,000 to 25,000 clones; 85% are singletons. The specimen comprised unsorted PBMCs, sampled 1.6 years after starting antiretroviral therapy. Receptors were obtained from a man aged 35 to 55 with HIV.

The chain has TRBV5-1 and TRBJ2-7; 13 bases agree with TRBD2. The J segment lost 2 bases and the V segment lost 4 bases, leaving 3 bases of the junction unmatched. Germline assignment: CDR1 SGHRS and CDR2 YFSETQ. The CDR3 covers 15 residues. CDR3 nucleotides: TGCGCCAGCAGCGAGGGACTAGCGGGAACCTACGAGCAGTACTTC. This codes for CASSEGLAGTYEQYF. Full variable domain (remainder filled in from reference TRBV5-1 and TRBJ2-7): KAGVTQTPRYLIKTRGQQVTLSCSPISGHRSVSWYQQTPGQGLQFLFEYFSETQRNKGNFPGRFSGRQFSNSRSEMNVSTLELGDSALYLCASSEGLAGTYEQYFGPGTRLTVT.

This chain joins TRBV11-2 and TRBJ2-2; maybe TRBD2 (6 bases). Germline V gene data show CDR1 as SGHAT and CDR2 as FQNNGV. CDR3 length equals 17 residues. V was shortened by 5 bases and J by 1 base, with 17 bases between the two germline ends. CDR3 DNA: TGTGCCAGCAGCCTCGTCCCCACTAGCTTGAACACCGGGGAGCTGTTTTTT. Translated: CASSLVPTSLNTGELFF.

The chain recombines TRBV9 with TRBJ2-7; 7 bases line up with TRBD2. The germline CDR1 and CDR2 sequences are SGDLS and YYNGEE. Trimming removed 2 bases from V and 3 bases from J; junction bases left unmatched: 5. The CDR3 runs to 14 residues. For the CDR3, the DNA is TGTGCCAGCAGCGTCGGGCTAGCGGACTACGAGCAGTACTTC. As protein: CASSVGLADYEQYF. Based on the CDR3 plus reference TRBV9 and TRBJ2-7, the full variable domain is DSGVTQTPKHLITATGQRVTLRCSPRSGDLSVYWYQQSLDQGLQFLIQYYNGEERAKGNILERFSAQQFPDLHSELNLSSLELGDSALYFCASSVGLADYEQYFGPGTRLTVT.

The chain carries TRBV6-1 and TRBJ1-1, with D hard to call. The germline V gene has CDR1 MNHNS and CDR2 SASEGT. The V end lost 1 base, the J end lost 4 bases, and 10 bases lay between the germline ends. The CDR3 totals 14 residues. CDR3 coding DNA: TGTGCCAGCAGTGAAGGGGTGGTTTTCACTGAAGCTTTCTTT. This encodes CASSEGVVFTEAFF.

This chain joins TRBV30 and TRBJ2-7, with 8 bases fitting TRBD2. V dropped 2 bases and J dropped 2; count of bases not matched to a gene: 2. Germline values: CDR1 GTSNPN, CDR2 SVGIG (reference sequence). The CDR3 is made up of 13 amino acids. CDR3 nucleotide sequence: TGTGCCTGGAGTCTAGCGGGCCCCTACGAGCAGTACTTC. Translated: CAWSLAGPYEQYF.

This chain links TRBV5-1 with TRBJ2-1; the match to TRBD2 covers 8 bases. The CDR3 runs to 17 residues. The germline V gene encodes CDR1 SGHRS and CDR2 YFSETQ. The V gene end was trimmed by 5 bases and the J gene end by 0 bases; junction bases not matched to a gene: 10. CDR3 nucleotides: TGCGCCAGCAGTTATCTCCCCACTAGCGGCTCCTACAATGAGCAGTTCTTC. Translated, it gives CASSYLPTSGSYNEQFF.

The CDR3 DNA reads as TGTGCCAGCAGCGTAGAACAGCCCGAGGATGAGCAGTTCTTC. It encodes CASSVEQPEDEQFF. The V and J genes are TRBV9 and TRBJ2-1; D remains unclear. V lost 0 bases to trimming and J lost 8 bases, with 12 bases between them. Germline CDR1 reads SGDLS; CDR2 reads YYNGEE. This CDR3 comprises 14 residues.

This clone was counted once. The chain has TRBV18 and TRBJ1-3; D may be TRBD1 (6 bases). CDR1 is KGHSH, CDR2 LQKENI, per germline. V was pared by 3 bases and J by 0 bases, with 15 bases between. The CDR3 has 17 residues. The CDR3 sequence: CASSPLGQPSSGNTIYF. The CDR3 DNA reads TGTGCCAGCTCACCCCTAGGACAGCCCTCCTCTGGAAACACCATATATTTT.

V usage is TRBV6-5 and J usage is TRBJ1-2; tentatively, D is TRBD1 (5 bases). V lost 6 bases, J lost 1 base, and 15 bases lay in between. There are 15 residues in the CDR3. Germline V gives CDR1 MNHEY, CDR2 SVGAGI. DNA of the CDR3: TGTGCCAGCAGGCTCGAGGGGAATGGTAACTATGGCTACACCTTC. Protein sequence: CASRLEGNGNYGYTF.

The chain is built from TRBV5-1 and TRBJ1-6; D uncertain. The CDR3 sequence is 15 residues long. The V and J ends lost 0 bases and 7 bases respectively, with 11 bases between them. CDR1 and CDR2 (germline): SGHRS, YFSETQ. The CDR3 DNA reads TGCGCCAGCAGCTTGGCTCAGAGAGGCAATTCACCCCTCCACTTT. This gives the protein CASSLAQRGNSPLHF.

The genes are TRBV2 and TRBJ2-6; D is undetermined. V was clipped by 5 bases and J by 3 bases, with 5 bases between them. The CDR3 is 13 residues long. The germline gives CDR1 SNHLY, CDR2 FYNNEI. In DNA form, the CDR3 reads TGTGCCAGCAGTTCCTTTGGGGCCAACGTCCTGACTTTC. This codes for CASSSFGANVLTF.

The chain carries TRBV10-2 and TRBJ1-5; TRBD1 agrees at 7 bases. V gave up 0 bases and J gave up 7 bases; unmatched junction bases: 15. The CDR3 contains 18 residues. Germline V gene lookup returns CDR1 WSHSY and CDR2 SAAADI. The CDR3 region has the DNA TGCGCCAGCAGTGAGTCGCGCAGGGGACAGCGCATAGGGCAGCCCCAGCATTTT. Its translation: CASSESRRGQRIGQPQHF.

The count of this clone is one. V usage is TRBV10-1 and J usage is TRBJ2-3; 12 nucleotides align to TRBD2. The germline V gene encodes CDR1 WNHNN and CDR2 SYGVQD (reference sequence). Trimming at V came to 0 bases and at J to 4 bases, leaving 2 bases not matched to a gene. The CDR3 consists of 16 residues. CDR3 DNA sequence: TGCGCCAGCAGTGAGTCAAGACTAGCGGGGGCAGATACGCAGTATTTT. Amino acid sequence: CASSESRLAGADTQYF.

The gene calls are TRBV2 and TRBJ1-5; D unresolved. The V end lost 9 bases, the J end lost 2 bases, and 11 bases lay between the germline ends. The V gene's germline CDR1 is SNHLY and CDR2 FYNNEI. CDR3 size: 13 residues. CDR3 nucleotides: TGTGCCAGACCCCTGAGGGGCAATCAGCCCCAGCATTTT. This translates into CARPLRGNQPQHF.

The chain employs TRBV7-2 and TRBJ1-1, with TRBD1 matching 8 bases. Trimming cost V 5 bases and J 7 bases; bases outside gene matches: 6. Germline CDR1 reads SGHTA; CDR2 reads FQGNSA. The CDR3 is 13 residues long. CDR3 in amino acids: CASSRTGGFEAFF. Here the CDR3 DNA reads TGTGCCAGCAGCCGTACAGGGGGATTTGAAGCTTTCTTT.

For the CDR3, the DNA is TGTGCCAGCAGGGGAACAGTCCACACAGATACGCAGTATTTT. This encodes CASRGTVHTDTQYF. The rearrangement uses TRBV27 and TRBJ2-3; D is uncertain. Germline V gives CDR1 MNHEY, CDR2 SMNVEV (reference sequence). V lost 6 bases and J lost 2, with 12 bases in between. This CDR3 is 14 amino acids long.

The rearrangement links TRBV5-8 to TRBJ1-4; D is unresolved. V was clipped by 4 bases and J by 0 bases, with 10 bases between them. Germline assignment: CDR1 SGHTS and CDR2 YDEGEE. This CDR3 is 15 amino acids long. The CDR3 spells CASSPSTTTNEKLFF. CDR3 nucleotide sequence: TGTGCCAGCAGCCCCTCCACAACAACTAATGAAAAACTGTTTTTT.

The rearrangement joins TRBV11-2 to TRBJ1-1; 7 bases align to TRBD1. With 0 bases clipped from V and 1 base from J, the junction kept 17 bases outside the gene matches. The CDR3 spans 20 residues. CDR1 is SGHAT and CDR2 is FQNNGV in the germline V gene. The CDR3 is CASSLDRDRLKGKRNTEAFF. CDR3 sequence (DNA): TGTGCCAGCAGCTTAGATAGGGACAGACTCAAGGGGAAGAGGAACACTGAAGCTTTCTTT.